Detailed here is one T cell receptor (beta chain). The antigen remains unidentified. The data are from a study of cytomegalovirus exposure and HLA in healthy donors. Findings and limits, study-wide: The study put 150 or so TCR beta chains on its list as cytomegalovirus-associated. First-cohort TCR clusters were later found to tend to co-occur in the 90 to 150 validation repertoires.

V lost 0 bases to trimming and J lost 4 bases; unmatched junction nucleotides: 3. The CDR3 is 14 amino acids. Looked up from germline, CDR1 is SGDLS and CDR2 is YYNGEE. The donors formed part of the roughly 120-subject validation cohort, distinct from the roughly 660-subject first cohort. TCRdb keeps only in-frame clones here, not all; method: immunoSEQ multiplex PCR. The table records fewer than 140,000 clones, around 90% of them present only once. This clonotype originated in a woman aged 18-30 years in good health and CMV-seropositive. The genes are TRBV9 and TRBJ1-2, with TRBD1 matching 7 bases. The sequenced sample consisted of PBMCs. The CDR3 loop is CASSVGDSAYGYTF. CDR3 bases: TGTGCCAGCAGCGTAGGGGACAGCGCCTATGGCTACACCTTC.